Listed here are 18 T cell receptor beta chains from one sample, sequenced in a study of blood T cell repertoires in COVID-19. Data came from immunoSEQ multiplex PCR; TCRdb stores just in-frame clones and leaves some out. The table has about 140,000 clones, roughly 90% seen once. The specimen was peripheral blood. These receptors were obtained from a man in his 70s with acute or convalescent COVID-19.

This rearrangement joins TRBV7-9 to TRBJ1-3; D unclear. The CDR3 has 17 residues. Germline CDR1 reads SEHNR; CDR2 reads FQNEAQ (reference sequence). Trimming took off 7 bases at V and 0 bases at J, with 19 bases between the two ends. The CDR3 sequence: CASNLQAGPYSGNTIYF. The DNA for the CDR3 is TGTGCCAGCAATCTCCAAGCGGGTCCCTACTCTGGAAACACCATATATTTT.

V gene TRBV6-5 combines with J gene TRBJ2-3; TRBD2 aligns across 7 bases. This CDR3 has 14 amino acids. The V gene's germline CDR1 is MNHEY and CDR2 SVGAGI. The junction had 4 bases not matched to a gene; V was cut back by 2 bases and J by 5 bases. The CDR3 region has the DNA TGTGCCAGCAGTTACAGGGGCGGGGGAGATACGCAGTATTTT. Its translation is CASSYRGGGDTQYF.

This clone occurred a few times. The chain employs TRBV19 and TRBJ1-6; weak D call: TRBD1 (5 bases). The CDR3 has 15 residues. Germline V gene lookup returns CDR1 LNHDA and CDR2 SQIVND (reference sequence). V lost 1 base and J lost 10, with 14 bases in between. The CDR3: CASSIGGGVGSPLHF. CDR3 sequence (DNA): TGTGCCAGTAGTATAGGCGGGGGAGTAGGATCACCCCTCCACTTT.

This chain links TRBV2 with TRBJ2-1; 9 bases align to TRBD1. The CDR3 consists of 14 residues. V was clipped by 6 bases and J by 6 bases; unmatched bases: 6. Germline assignment: CDR1 SNHLY and CDR2 FYNNEI. This CDR3 is CASRGQGKGNEQFF. CDR3 in DNA: TGTGCCAGCAGAGGACAGGGGAAAGGCAATGAGCAGTTCTTC.

The DNA for the CDR3 is TGTGCCAGCAGTTATGCAGGGCGCACCGGGGAGCTGTTTTTT. Its protein is CASSYAGRTGELFF. V usage is TRBV6-6 and J usage is TRBJ2-2, with a weak D call TRBD1 (5 bases). The V end lost 3 bases, the J end lost 4 bases, and 9 bases lay between the germline ends. Germline CDR1 reads MNHNY; CDR2 reads SVGAGI (reference sequence). There are 14 residues in the CDR3.

The chain couples TRBV5-6 to TRBJ1-1, with 9 positions matching TRBD1. V dropped 4 bases and J dropped 10; count of bases not matched to a gene: 8. There are 13 residues in the CDR3. Germline V gene data show CDR1 as SGHDT and CDR2 as YYEEEE. The CDR3 here is CASSRDRGAVAFF. CDR3 coding DNA: TGTGCCAGCAGCCGAGACAGGGGGGCAGTAGCTTTCTTT.

V usage is TRBV30 and J usage is TRBJ2-7, with TRBD1 matching over 9 bases. After removal of 1 base from V and 3 bases from J, the junction contained 7 bases not matched to a gene. CDR3 size: 15 residues. Looked up from germline, CDR1 is GTSNPN and CDR2 is SVGIG (reference sequence). The DNA of the CDR3 is TGTGCCTGGAGTGACCCGACAGGGGGTGTCTACGAGCAGTACTTC. As protein: CAWSDPTGGVYEQYF.

The rearrangement uses TRBV10-2 and TRBJ1-1; D not certain. CDR3 length: 17 residues. The germline gives CDR1 WSHSY, CDR2 SAAADI. Between the trimmed V and J ends, which lost 3 bases and 0 bases, there was a span of 17 bases. Here the CDR3 reads CASSDKNRGRLNTEAFF. The DNA for the CDR3 is TGCGCCAGCAGTGACAAGAATCGGGGAAGACTGAACACTGAAGCTTTCTTT.

This sequence joins TRBV18 and TRBJ1-2; no firm D call. The germline V gene has CDR1 KGHSH and CDR2 LQKENI. V gave up 2 bases and J gave up 1 base, with 8 bases separating them. This CDR3 contains 14 residues. The chain's CDR3 is CASSPIRDNYGYTF. As DNA, the CDR3 is TGTGCCAGCTCACCAATTCGGGATAACTATGGCTACACCTTC. Full variable domain (outside the CDR3, taken from reference TRBV18 and TRBJ1-2): NAGVMQNPRHLVRRRGQEARLRCSPMKGHSHVYWYRQLPEEGLKFMVYLQKENIIDESGMPKERFSAEFPKEGPSILRIQQVVRGDSAAYFCASSPIRDNYGYTFGSGTRLTVV.

This rearrangement joins TRBV11-2 to TRBJ2-1; 9 bases agree with TRBD1. This CDR3 is 16 amino acids long. The V segment lost 4 bases and the J segment 7 bases; nucleotides outside the gene matches: 11. Germline V gene lookup returns CDR1 SGHAT and CDR2 FQNNGV. The CDR3 nucleotides are TGTGCCAGCAGCTCCCTCTTCGGACAGGGGTGGAATGAGCAGTTCTTC. This translates into CASSSLFGQGWNEQFF.

The V and J genes are TRBV5-8 and TRBJ2-2, with D possibly matching TRBD1 (6 bases). V was trimmed by 1 base and J by 8 bases, leaving 9 bases between them. This CDR3 has 13 residues. Germline V gives CDR1 SGHTS, CDR2 YDEGEE. The chain's CDR3 is CASSLRRGGELFF. CDR3 DNA: TGTGCCAGCAGCTTGCGCAGGGGTGGGGAGCTGTTTTTT.

The chain combines TRBV19 with TRBJ2-2, with D uncertain. CDR3 size: 12 residues. CDR1 and CDR2 from the germline V gene are LNHDA and SQIVND (reference sequence). The V end was cut by 7 bases, the J end by 7 bases, with 10 bases between. CDR3 residues: CASTSRFGELFF. The CDR3 region has the DNA TGTGCCAGTACCAGTCGATTCGGGGAGCTGTTTTTT.

This rearrangement joins TRBV6-5 to TRBJ2-7; 8 bases match TRBD1. Germline trimming cut 6 bases from V and 1 base from J; bases unmatched to any gene: 8. The CDR3 spans 15 residues. The germline V gene has CDR1 MNHEY and CDR2 SVGAGI. The CDR3: CASRADRGLSYEQYF. Written as DNA, the CDR3 is TGTGCCAGCAGGGCCGACAGGGGTCTGTCCTACGAGCAGTACTTC.

V usage is TRBV6-1 and J usage is TRBJ1-1, with 7 positions matching TRBD1. The length of the CDR3 is 12 residues. V trimming: 6 bases; J trimming: 6 bases; junction bases outside the gene matches: 4. Germline V lookup: CDR1 MNHNS, CDR2 SASEGT. The CDR3 loop is CASRPDRAEAFF. DNA of the CDR3: TGTGCCAGCAGGCCCGACAGGGCTGAAGCTTTCTTT.

In this sample, this clone turned up once. The rearrangement joins TRBV5-4 to TRBJ2-1; D may be TRBD1 (7 bases). CDR3 size: 15 residues. CDR1 is SGHNT, CDR2 YYREEE, per germline (reference sequence). V was pared by 9 bases and J by 2 bases, with 18 bases between. The CDR3 protein is CATQGGDGAYNEQFF. The CDR3, as DNA: TGTGCCACCCAGGGGGGAGACGGCGCCTACAATGAGCAGTTCTTC. Combining the CDR3 with reference TRBV5-4 and TRBJ2-1 gives the whole variable domain ETGVTQSPTHLIKTRGQQVTLRCSSQSGHNTVSWYQQALGQGPQFIFQYYREEENGRGNFPPRFSGLQFPNYSSELNVNALELDDSALYLCATQGGDGAYNEQFFGPGTRLTVL.

The rearrangement joins TRBV6-2 or TRBV6-3 to TRBJ1-2; D perhaps matches TRBD1 (6 bases). The CDR3 runs to 13 residues. Germline CDR1 reads MNHEY; CDR2 reads SVGEGT. V was pared by 2 bases and J by 4 bases, with 8 bases between. CDR3 sequence: CASSYEQGYGYTF. The CDR3 nucleotides are TGTGCCAGCAGTTACGAACAGGGCTATGGCTACACCTTC.

The rearrangement uses TRBV5-1 and TRBJ2-7; a possible D gene is TRBD1 (6 bases). Between the trimmed V and J ends, which lost 2 bases and 6 bases, there was a span of 15 bases. This CDR3 has 14 amino acids. CDR1 SGHRS and CDR2 YFSETQ come from the germline V gene. The CDR3 DNA sequence: TGCGCCAGCAGCTTTCAATCCACAGGGTTCGAGCAGTACTTC. Protein: CASSFQSTGFEQYF.

This chain joins TRBV10-2 and TRBJ1-1, with a tentative D call TRBD1 (5 bases). There are 14 residues in the CDR3. Germline CDR1 is WSHSY and CDR2 is SAAADI. V lost 2 bases to trimming and J lost 2 bases, with 9 bases between them. Written as DNA, the CDR3 is TGCGCCAGCAGTGAGGGGGCGGGAAACACTGAAGCTTTCTTT. Translating gives CASSEGAGNTEAFF.